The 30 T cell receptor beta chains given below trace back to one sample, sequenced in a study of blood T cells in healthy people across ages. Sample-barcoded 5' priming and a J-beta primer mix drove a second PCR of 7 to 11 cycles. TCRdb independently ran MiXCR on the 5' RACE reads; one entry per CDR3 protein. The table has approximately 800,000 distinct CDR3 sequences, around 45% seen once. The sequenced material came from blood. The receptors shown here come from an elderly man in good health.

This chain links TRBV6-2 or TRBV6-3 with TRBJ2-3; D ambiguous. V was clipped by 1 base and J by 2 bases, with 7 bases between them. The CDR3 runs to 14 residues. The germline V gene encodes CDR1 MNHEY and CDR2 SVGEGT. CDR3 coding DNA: TGTGCCAGCAGTTACTTCCGGGTCACAGATACGCAGTATTTT. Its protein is CASSYFRVTDTQYF.

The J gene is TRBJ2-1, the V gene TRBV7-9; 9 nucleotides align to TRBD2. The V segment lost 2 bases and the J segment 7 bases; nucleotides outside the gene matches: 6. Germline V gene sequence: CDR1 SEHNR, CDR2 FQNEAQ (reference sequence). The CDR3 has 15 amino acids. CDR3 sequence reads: CASSLLAGGRNEQFF. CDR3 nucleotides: TGTGCCAGCAGCTTATTGGCGGGGGGGCGTAATGAGCAGTTCTTC.

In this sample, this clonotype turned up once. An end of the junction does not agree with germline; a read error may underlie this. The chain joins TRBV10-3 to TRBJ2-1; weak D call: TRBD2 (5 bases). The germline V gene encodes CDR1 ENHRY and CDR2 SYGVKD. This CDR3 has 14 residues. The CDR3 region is CAIMEKAEYNERYF. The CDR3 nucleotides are TGTGCCATCATGGAGAAGGCGGAGTACAATGAGCGGTACTTC.

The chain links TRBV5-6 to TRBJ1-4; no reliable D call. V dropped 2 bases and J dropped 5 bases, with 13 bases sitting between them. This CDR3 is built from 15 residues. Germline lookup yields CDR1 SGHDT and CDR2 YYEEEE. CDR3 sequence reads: CASSLWAGRNEKLFF. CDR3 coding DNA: TGTGCCAGCAGCTTATGGGCAGGACGCAATGAAAAACTGTTTTTT.

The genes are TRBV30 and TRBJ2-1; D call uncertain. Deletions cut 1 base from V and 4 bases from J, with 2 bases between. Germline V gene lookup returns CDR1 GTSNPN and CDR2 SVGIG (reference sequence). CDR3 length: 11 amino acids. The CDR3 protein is CAWSGYNEQFF. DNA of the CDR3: TGTGCCTGGAGTGGGTACAATGAGCAGTTCTTC.

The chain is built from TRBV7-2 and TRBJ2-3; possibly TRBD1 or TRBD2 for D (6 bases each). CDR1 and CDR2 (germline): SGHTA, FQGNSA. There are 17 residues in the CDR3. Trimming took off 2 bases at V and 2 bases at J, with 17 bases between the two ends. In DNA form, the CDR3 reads TGTGCCAGCAGCTTAATCGGTGGGGGGCTTCCCACAGATACGCAGTATTTT. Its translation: CASSLIGGGLPTDTQYF.

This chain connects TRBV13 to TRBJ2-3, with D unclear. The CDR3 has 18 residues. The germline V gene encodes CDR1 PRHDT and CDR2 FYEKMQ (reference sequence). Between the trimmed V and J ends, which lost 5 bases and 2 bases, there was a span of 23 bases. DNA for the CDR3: TGTGCCAGCAGCCCCGATGCCGCAGGCGGAAATCCCACAGATACGCAGTATTTT. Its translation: CASSPDAAGGNPTDTQYF. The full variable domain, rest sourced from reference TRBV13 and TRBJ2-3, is AAGVIQSPRHLIKEKRETATLKCYPIPRHDTVYWYQQGPGQDPQFLISFYEKMQSDKGSIPDRFSAQQFSDYHSELNMSSLELGDSALYFCASSPDAAGGNPTDTQYFGPGTRLTVL.

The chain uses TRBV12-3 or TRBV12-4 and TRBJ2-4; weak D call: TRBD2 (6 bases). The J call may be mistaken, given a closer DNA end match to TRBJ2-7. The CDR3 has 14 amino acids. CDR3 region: CASSPGGPTYEQYF. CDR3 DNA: TGTGCCAGCAGCCCCGGGGGTCCGACCTACGAGCAGTACTTC.

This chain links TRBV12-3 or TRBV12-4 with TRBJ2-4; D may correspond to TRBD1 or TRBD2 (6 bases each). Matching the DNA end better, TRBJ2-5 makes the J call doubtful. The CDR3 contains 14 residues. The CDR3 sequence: CASSFRGGWETQYF. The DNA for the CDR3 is TGTGCCAGCAGTTTTAGAGGGGGGTGGGAGACCCAGTACTTC.

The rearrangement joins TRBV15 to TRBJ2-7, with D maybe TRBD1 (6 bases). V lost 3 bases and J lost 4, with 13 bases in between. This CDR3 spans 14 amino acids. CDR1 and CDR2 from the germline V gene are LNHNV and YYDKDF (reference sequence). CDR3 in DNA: TGTGCCACCAGCAGGGACTGGCAGGGGTACGAGCAGTACTTC. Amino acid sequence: CATSRDWQGYEQYF.

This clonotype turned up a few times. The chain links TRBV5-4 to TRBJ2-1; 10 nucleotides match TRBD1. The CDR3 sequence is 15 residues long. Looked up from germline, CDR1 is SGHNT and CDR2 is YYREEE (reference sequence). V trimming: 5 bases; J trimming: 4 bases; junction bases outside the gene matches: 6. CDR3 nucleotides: TGTGCCAGCAGATCTCCGGGACAGGGGTACAATGAGCAGTTCTTC. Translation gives CASRSPGQGYNEQFF.

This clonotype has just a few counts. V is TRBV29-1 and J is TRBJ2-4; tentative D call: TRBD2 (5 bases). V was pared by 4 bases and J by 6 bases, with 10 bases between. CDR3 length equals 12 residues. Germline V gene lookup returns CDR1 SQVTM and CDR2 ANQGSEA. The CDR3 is CSVGGGRNIQYF. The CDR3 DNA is TGCAGCGTTGGAGGAGGCAGAAACATTCAGTACTTC.

The CDR3 spells CASSLGDKNIQYF. The DNA of the CDR3 is TGTGCCAGCAGCCTCGGCGATAAAAACATTCAGTACTTC. The rearrangement links TRBV7-6 to TRBJ2-4; D remains unclear. V lost 5 bases to trimming and J lost 4 bases, with 9 bases between them. Per the germline V gene, CDR1 is SGHVS and CDR2 is FNYEAQ. This CDR3 contains 13 residues.

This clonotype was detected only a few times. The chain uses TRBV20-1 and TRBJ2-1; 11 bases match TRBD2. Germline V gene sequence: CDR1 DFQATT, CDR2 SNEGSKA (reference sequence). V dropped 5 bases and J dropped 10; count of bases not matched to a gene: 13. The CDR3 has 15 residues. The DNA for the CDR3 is TGCAGTGCTCGTTCGGGGGGACTAGCGGTGGAGGAGCAGTTCTTC. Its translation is CSARSGGLAVEEQFF.

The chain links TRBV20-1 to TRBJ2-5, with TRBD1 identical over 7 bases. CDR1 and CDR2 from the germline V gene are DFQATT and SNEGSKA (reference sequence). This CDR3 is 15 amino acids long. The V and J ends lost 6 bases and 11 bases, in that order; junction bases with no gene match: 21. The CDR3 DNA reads TGCAGTGCAGGGGGCCGGACAGGAGAATACAATGAGCAGTACTTC. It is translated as CSAGGRTGEYNEQYF.

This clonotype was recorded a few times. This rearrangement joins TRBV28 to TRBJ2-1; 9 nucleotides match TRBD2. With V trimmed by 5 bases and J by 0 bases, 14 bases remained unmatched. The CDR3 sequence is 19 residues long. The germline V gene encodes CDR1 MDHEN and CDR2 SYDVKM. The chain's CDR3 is CASSPYLGLAGSSYNEQFF. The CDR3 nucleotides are TGTGCCAGCAGTCCGTATTTGGGGCTAGCGGGAAGCTCCTACAATGAGCAGTTCTTC.

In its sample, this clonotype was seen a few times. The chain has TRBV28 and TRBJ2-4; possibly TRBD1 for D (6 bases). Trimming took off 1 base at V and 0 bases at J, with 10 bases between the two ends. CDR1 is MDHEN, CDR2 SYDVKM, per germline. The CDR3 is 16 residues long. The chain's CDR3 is CASSLSGDLAKNIQYF. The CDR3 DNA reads TGTGCCAGCAGTTTATCAGGGGATCTAGCCAAAAACATTCAGTACTTC.

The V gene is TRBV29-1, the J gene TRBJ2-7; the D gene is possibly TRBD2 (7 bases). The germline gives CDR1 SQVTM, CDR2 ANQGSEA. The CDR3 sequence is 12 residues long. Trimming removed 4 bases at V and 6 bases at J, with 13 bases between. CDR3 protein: CSVARGAGEQYF. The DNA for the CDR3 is TGCAGCGTTGCCCGGGGGGCTGGCGAGCAGTACTTC.

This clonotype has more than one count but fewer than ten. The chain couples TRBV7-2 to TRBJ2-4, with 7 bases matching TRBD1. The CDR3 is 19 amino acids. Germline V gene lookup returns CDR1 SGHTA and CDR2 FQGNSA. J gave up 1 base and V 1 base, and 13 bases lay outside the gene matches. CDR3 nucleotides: TGTGCCAGCAGCTTAGTACGAGCGACAGGGCCCGGGGCCAAAAACATTCAGTACTTC. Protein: CASSLVRATGPGAKNIQYF.

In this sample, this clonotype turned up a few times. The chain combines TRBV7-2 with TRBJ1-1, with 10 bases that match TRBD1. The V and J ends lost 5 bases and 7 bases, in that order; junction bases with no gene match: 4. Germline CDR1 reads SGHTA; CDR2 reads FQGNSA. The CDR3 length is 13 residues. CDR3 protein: CASSATGGCEAFF. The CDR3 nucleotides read TGTGCCAGCAGCGCGACAGGGGGCTGTGAAGCTTTCTTT.

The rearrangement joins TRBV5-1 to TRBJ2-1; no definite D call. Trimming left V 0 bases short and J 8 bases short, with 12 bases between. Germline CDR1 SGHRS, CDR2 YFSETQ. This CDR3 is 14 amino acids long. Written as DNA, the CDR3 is TGCGCCAGCAGCTTGGACGTAAGTGACGATGAGCAGTTCTTC. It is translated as CASSLDVSDDEQFF.

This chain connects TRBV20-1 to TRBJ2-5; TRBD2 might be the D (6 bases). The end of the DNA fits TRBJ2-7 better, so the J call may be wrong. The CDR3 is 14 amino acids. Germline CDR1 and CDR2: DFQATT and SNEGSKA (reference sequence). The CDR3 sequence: CSASSAGPGYEQYF. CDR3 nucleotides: TGCAGTGCTAGTTCAGCGGGCCCTGGATACGAGCAGTACTTC.

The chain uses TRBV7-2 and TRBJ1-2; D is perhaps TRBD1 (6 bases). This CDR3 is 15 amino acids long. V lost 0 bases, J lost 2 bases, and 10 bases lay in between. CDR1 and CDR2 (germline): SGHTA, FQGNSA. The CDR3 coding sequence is TGTGCCAGCAGCTTAGCCCGGAGGGGGAACTATGGCTACACCTTC. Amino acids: CASSLARRGNYGYTF.

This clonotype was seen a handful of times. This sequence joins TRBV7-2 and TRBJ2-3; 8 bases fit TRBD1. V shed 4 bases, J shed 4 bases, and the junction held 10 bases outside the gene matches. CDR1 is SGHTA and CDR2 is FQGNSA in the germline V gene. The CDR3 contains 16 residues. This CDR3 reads CASSSRGLARPDTQYF. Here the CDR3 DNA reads TGTGCCAGCAGCTCCAGGGGGCTGGCGAGACCAGATACGCAGTATTTT.

This CDR3 is CASSERDRNTEAFF. The CDR3 bases are TGTGCCAGCAGTGAAAGGGACCGGAACACTGAAGCTTTCTTT. The J gene is TRBJ1-1, the V gene TRBV6-1; possible D gene TRBD1, 5 bases. The CDR3 consists of 14 residues. V gave up 2 bases and J gave up 1 base, with 8 bases separating them. CDR1 is MNHNS, CDR2 SASEGT, per germline.

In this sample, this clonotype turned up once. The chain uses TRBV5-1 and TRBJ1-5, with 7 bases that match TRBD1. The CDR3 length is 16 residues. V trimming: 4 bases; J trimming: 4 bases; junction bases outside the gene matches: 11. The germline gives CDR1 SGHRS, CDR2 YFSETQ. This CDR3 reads CASSPEGQSRNQPQHF. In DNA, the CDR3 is TGCGCCAGCAGCCCAGAGGGACAGTCTAGGAATCAGCCCCAGCATTTT.

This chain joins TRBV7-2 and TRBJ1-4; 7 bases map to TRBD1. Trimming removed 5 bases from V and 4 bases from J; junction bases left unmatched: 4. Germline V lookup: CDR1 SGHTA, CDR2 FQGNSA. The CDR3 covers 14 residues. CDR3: CASSRGQHNEKLFF. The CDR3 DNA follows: TGTGCCAGCAGCCGGGGACAGCATAATGAAAAACTGTTTTTT.

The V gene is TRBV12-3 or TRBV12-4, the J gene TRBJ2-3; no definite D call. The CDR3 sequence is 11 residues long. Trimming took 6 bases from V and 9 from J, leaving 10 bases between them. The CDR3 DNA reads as TGTGCCAGCAGGACGGCAGTGACGCAGTATTTT. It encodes CASRTAVTQYF.

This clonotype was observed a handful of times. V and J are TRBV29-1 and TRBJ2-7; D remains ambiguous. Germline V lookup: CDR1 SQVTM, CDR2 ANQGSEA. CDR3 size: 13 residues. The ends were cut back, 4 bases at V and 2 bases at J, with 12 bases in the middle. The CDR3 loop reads CSVVDHSTYEQYF. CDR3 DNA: TGCAGCGTTGTAGATCACAGCACCTACGAGCAGTACTTC.

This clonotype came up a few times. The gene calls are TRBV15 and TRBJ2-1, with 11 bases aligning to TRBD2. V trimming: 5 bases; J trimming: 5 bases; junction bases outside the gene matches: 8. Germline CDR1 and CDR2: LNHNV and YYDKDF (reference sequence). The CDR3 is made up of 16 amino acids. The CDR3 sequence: CATSPTTSGVNNEQFF. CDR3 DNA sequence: TGTGCCACCAGCCCGACGACTAGCGGGGTGAACAATGAGCAGTTCTTC.